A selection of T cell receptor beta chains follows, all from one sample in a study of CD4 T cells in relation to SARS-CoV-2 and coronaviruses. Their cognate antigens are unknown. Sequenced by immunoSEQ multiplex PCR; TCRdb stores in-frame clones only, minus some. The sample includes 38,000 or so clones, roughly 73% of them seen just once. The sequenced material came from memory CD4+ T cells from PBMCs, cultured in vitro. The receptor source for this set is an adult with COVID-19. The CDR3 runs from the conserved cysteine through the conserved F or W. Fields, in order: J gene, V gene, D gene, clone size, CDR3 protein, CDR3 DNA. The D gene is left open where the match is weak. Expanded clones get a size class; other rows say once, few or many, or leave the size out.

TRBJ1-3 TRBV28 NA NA CASSFRTSGNTIYF TGTGCCAGCAGTTTTCGGACCTCTGGAAACACCATATATTTT
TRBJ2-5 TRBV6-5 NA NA CASSKWRLETQYF TGTGCCAGCAGCAAGTGGCGTCTGGAGACCCAGTACTTC
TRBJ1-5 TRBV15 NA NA CATSTQGGQPQHF TGTGCCACCAGCACTCAGGGAGGTCAGCCCCAGCATTTT
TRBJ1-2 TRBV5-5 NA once CASSLDWGTHYGYTF TGTGCCAGCAGCTTGGATTGGGGGACCCACTATGGCTACACCTTC
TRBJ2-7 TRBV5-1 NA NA CASSPDTGSTSYEQYF TGCGCCAGCAGCCCCGACACCGGGTCCACCTCCTACGAGCAGTACTTC
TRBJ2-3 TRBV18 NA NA CASSPQDPDTQYF TGTGCCAGCTCACCCCAGGATCCAGATACGCAGTATTTT
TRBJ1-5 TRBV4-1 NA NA CASSQVVGSNQPQHF TGCGCCAGCAGCCAAGTGGTGGGTAGCAATCAGCCCCAGCATTTT
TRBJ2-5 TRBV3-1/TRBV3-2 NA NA CASSQGLALYQETQYF TGTGCCAGCAGCCAAGGCCTAGCGCTGTACCAAGAGACCCAGTACTTC
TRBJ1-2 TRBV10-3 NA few CAISGTGNKDYGYTF TGTGCCATCAGTGGTACGGGTAACAAGGACTATGGCTACACCTTC
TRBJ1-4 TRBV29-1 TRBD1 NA CSVRSTGVRNEKLFF TGCAGCGTTCGATCAACAGGGGTCCGAAATGAAAAACTGTTTTTT
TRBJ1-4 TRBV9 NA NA CASSVVPGRNEKLFF TGTGCCAGCAGCGTAGTTCCGGGCCGTAATGAAAAACTGTTTTTT
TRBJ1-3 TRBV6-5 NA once CATWAGTSGNTIYF TGTGCCACCTGGGCGGGGACCTCTGGAAACACCATATATTTT
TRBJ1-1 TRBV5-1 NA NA CASSLRGTEAFF TGCGCCAGCAGCTTAAGGGGAACTGAAGCTTTCTTT
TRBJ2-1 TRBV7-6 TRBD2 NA CASRMGLVDNNEQFF TGTGCCAGCAGGATGGGACTAGTCGATAACAATGAGCAGTTCTTC
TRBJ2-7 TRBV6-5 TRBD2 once CASTSGLAGHYEQYF TGTGCCAGCACCTCGGGACTAGCGGGACACTACGAGCAGTACTTC
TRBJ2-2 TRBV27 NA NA CASSLNRATTGELFF TGTGCCAGCAGTTTAAACAGGGCCACCACCGGGGAGCTGTTTTTT
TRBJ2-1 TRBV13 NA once CASSLVGMGFINEQFF TGTGCCAGCAGCTTAGTCGGGATGGGGTTCATCAATGAGCAGTTCTTC
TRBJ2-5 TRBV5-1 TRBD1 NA CASSTGSGQFQETQYF TGCGCCAGCAGCACAGGTTCGGGACAGTTCCAAGAGACCCAGTACTTC
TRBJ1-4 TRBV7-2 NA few CASSPGAFGEKLFF TGTGCCAGCAGCCCAGGGGCGTTTGGTGAAAAACTGTTTTTT
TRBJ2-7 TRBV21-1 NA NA CASFHGDGTEQYF TGTGCCAGTTTTCACGGGGACGGGACCGAGCAGTACTTC
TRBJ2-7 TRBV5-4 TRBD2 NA CASSFLGGRSVYEQYF TGTGCCAGCAGCTTCTTAGGCGGGAGGTCTGTCTACGAGCAGTACTTC
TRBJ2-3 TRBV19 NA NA CASSIGFVSGADTQYF TGTGCCAGTAGTATTGGGTTTGTTTCAGGGGCCGATACGCAGTATTTT
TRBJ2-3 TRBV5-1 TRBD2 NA CASSLAGGEASTDTQYF TGCGCCAGCAGCTTGGCCGGGGGGGAGGCTAGCACAGATACGCAGTATTTT
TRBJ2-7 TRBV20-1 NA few CSARASYEQYF TGCAGTGCCAGGGCTAGCTACGAGCAGTACTTC
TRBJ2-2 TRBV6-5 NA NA CAGSQGTSVTGELFF TGTGCCGGTTCCCAGGGGACCTCGGTGACCGGGGAGCTGTTTTTT
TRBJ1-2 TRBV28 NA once CASSLPSTDYGYTF TGTGCCAGCAGTTTACCGTCCACGGACTATGGCTACACCTTC
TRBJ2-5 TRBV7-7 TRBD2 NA CASSPLAGGRETQYF TGTGCCAGCAGCCCGTTAGCGGGGGGGAGAGAGACCCAGTACTTC